The present TCR beta chain was sequenced within a study of blood T cell repertoires in COVID-19 (dated by TCRdb to about 2020). Context from the whole study: Samples covering the acute and convalescent phases of COVID-19 were provided by collaborators in the United States, Italy and Spain. The material from the prospective study consisted of cDNA or gDNA derived from T cells, B-cell-depleted T cells, or PBMCs. Deeply sampled blood TCRbeta repertoires from subjects exposed to, actively infected with, or recovered from COVID-19 were included in the dataset. The repertoires were released in a freely available public database intended as a resource for research on the immune response to SARS-CoV-2. The samples were drawn from two sources: the first 160 participants of the ongoing ImmuneRACE study, and 1,000 to 1,500 subjects contributed by 6 global collaborators. A de-identified subject ID, COVID-19 status, age in years and sex were almost always included in the sample metadata. Where HLA class I and class II types were available, the types were taken from metadata supplied by the sample provider, not from assay-based typing. Overall study outcomes, separate from this receptor: The quantity of clinical and demographic metadata differed by source and by participant and was supplied without curation.

One collaborating source in Seattle enrolled patients while the patients were actively infected and followed the patients over time throughout the course of disease. Whole blood was collected in K2EDTA tubes by collaborating institutions according to the institutions' own protocols. Collaborator samples were shipped for TCRbeta analysis as frozen whole blood, isolated PBMCs, or DNA extracted from either sample type. Turning to this clone: Its antigen is not yet known. No much larger clonotype is one base removed from it; base qualities were not supplied.

TCRbeta CDR3 regions were amplified from genomic DNA by means of the immunoSEQ Assay, a bias-controlled multiplex PCR. The published analysis was carried out like this. Nucleated cell counts per sample were estimated from amplification of reference gene primers within the assay. To quantify the absolute abundance of each unique TCRbeta CDR3 rearrangement, sequence reads were collapsed and filtered. For each sample, productive Simpson clonality was calculated as the square root of Simpson's diversity index over productive rearrangements. Entries here come from immuneACCESS through TCRdb and include only in-frame sequences with V and J called. Some clones fail to appear in such tables; in the studies checked, an unresolved V gene covers under half of the shortfall, and the cause of the remainder is unknown. Clone size and V and J calls were adopted from that table, with D and trimming inferred from the DNA. The sample table records roughly 190,000 clones; 82% of these occur just once. In total, the top ten clones hold about 8% of the sample.

The TCR was taken from a woman aged 55-70 years with COVID-19, enrolled during active disease. The material sequenced was peripheral blood.

The nucleotide sequence reads as follows: TGTGCCAGCAGCTTAGATGGTACGGGCACAGATACGCAGTATTTT. Translation gives CASSLDGTGTDTQYF. The rearranged chain carries TRBV7-2 and TRBJ2-3; no D gene can be assigned with confidence. Between the V and J ends, shortened by 1 base and 1 base respectively, the junction contains 9 bases. The CDR3 runs 15 amino acids, cysteine and phenylalanine included. The kept DNA is CDR3 alone, 45 bases in frame from the first base. The germline V gene supplies CDR1 SGHTA and CDR2 FQGNSA.